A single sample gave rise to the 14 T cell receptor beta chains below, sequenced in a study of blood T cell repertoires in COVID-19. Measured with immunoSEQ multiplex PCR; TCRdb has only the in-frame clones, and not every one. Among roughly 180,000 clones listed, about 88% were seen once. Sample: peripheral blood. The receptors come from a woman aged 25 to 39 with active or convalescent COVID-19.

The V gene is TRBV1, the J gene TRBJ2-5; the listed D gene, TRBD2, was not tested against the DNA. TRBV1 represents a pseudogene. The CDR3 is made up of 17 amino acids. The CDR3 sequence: CTSSQEQSPGEGETQYF. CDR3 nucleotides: TGCACCAGCAGCCAAGAACAGTCCCCGGGAGAGGGAGAGACCCAGTACTTC.

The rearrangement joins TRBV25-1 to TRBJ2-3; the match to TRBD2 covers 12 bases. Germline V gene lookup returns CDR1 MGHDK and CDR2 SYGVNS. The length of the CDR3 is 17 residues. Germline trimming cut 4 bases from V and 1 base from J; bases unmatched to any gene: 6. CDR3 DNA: TGTGCCAGCAGTGTGGCTAGCGGGAGGGCGGGCACAGATACGCAGTATTTT. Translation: CASSVASGRAGTDTQYF.

This CDR3 reads CATSQVHSNQPQHF. CDR3 coding DNA: TGTGCCACCTCCCAGGTACATAGCAATCAGCCCCAGCATTTT. This rearrangement joins TRBV19 to TRBJ1-5; D call uncertain. V lost 10 bases and J 0 bases, leaving 13 bases between the germline ends. This CDR3 comprises 14 residues. Germline CDR1 is LNHDA and CDR2 is SQIVND (reference sequence).

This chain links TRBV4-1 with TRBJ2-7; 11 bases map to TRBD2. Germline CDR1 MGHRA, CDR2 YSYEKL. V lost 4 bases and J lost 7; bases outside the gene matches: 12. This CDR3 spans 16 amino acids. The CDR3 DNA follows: TGCGCCAGCAGCCCCTTAGCGGGAGGGCCTTCGGGGGAGCAGTACTTC. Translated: CASSPLAGGPSGEQYF.

CDR3 in DNA: TGCGCCAGCAGCCGCTTAGCGGGAGAGGGTAATGAGCAGTTCTTC. It is translated as CASSRLAGEGNEQFF. The chain uses TRBV4-1 and TRBJ2-1; 9 bases are a match to TRBD2. CDR1 is MGHRA and CDR2 is YSYEKL in the germline V gene. With 4 bases clipped from V and 7 bases from J, the junction kept 8 bases outside the gene matches. The CDR3 spans 15 residues.

In DNA form, the CDR3 reads TGTGCCATCAGTGAGTTACAGGGAAGTCAGCCCCAGCATTTT. Amino acids: CAISELQGSQPQHF. The chain couples TRBV10-3 to TRBJ1-5; D possibly corresponds to TRBD1 (6 bases). Germline-derived CDR1 and CDR2 are ENHRY and SYGVKD. V was trimmed by 1 base and J by 6 bases, leaving 10 bases between them. The CDR3 contains 14 residues.

CDR3 sequence: CASSAGGGSPLHF. In DNA, the CDR3 is TGTGCCAGCAGTGCGGGGGGTGGTTCACCCCTCCACTTT. This chain uses TRBV25-1 with TRBJ1-6; TRBD1 is a possible D gene (5 bases). The V end lost 4 bases, the J end lost 9 bases, and 10 bases lay between the germline ends. The CDR3 is 13 amino acids. Germline V gene lookup returns CDR1 MGHDK and CDR2 SYGVNS.

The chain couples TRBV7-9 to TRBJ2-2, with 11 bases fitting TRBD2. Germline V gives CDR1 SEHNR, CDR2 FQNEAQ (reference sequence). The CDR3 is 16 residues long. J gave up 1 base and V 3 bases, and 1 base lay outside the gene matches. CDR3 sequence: CASSFGLAGNTGELFF. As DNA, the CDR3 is TGTGCCAGCAGCTTCGGACTAGCGGGGAACACCGGGGAGCTGTTTTTT.

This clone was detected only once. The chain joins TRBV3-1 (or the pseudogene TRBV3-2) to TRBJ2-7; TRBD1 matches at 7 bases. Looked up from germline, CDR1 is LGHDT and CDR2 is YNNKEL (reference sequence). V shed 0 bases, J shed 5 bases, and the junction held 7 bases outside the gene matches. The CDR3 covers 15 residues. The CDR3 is CASSQDLQGEDEQYF. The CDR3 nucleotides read TGTGCCAGCAGCCAAGATTTGCAGGGGGAAGACGAGCAGTACTTC.

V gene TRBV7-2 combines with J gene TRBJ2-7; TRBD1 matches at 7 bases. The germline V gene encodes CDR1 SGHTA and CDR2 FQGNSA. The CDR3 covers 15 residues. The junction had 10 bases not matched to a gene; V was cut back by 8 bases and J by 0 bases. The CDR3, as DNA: TGTGCCAGCGGCGCCTACAGGGGCAGCTCCTACGAGCAGTACTTC. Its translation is CASGAYRGSSYEQYF.

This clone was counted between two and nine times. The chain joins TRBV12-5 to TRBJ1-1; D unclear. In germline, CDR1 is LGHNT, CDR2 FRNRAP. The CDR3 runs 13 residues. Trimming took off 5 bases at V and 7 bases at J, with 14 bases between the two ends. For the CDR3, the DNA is TGTGCTAGTGGTCCCCACCCCGGGAGTGAAGCTTTCTTT. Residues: CASGPHPGSEAFF.

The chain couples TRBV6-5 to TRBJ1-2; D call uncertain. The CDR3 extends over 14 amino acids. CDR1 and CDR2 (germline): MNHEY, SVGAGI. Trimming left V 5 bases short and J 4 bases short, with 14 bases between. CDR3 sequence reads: CASSPFGGPYGYTF. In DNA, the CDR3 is TGTGCCAGCAGTCCATTCGGTGGGCCCTATGGCTACACCTTC.

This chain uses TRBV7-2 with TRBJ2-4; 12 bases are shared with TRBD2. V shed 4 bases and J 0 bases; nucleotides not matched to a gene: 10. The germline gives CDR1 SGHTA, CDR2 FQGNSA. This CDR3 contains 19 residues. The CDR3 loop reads CASSYRGLAGLLAKNIQYF. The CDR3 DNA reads TGTGCCAGCAGCTACCGTGGACTAGCGGGGCTACTAGCCAAAAACATTCAGTACTTC.

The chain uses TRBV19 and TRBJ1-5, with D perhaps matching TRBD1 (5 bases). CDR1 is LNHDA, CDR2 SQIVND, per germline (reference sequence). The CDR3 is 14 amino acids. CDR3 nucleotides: TGTGTTCTCGGAGGGGAGGCTAGCAATCAGCCCCAGCATTTT. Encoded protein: CVLGGEASNQPQHF.